The 11 T cell receptor beta chains in this list originate from one sample, sequenced in a study of identical twins. TCRdb fed the 5' RACE reads into MiXCR, producing one record per CDR3 protein. The table shows approximately 530,000 distinct CDR3 sequences, with around 20% occurring only once. Separately, the same data were catalogued under a study of yellow fever vaccine responses in identical twins.

Sequencing used CD4+ T cells sorted from blood. These receptors were obtained from a young woman in good health.

J is TRBJ2-7 and V is TRBV20-1; D gene ambiguous. The CDR3 totals 15 residues. Germline V gene lookup returns CDR1 DFQATT and CDR2 SNEGSKA (reference sequence). Trimming cost V 0 bases and J 6 bases, with 18 bases left between them. The CDR3 is CSARDSRGLLGEQYF. The CDR3 nucleotides are TGCAGTGCTAGAGATTCGCGCGGCCTTTTGGGCGAGCAGTACTTC.

This sequence joins TRBV12-3 or TRBV12-4 and TRBJ2-1, with 8 bases lining up with TRBD2. After removal of 8 bases from V and 6 bases from J, the junction contained 9 bases not matched to a gene. This CDR3 has 14 residues. Here the CDR3 reads CASLTSGRFNEQFF. In nucleotides, the CDR3 is TGTGCCAGCCTAACTAGCGGTCGTTTCAATGAGCAGTTCTTC.

The J gene is TRBJ2-1, the V gene TRBV7-9, with D possibly TRBD1 on 6 matching bases. V shed 5 bases and J shed 8 bases, with 13 bases lying between them. Germline assignment: CDR1 SEHNR and CDR2 FQNEAQ (reference sequence). There are 13 residues in the CDR3. The CDR3, as DNA: TGTGCCAGCAGCCCGCACAGGGTACATGAGCAGTTCTTC. It yields the protein CASSPHRVHEQFF.

This clonotype was seen more than once but under ten times. The V call is TRBV12-3 or TRBV12-4, the J call TRBJ2-7; 8 positions match TRBD2. The CDR3 length is 13 residues. The J segment lost 3 bases and the V segment lost 7 bases, leaving 5 bases of the junction unmatched. The CDR3 protein is CASTTGLVYEQYF. Written as DNA, the CDR3 is TGTGCCAGCACCACGGGACTAGTCTACGAGCAGTACTTC.

The chain is built from TRBV5-6 and TRBJ2-7; 8 bases match TRBD1. Germline CDR1 reads SGHDT; CDR2 reads YYEEEE. V lost 0 bases to trimming and J lost 0 bases; unmatched junction nucleotides: 5. This CDR3 is built from 16 residues. The CDR3 protein is CASSLVYRGASYEQYV. The CDR3 DNA follows: TGTGCCAGCAGCTTGGTCTACAGGGGGGCCTCCTACGAGCAGTACGTC.

Notes on this clonotype: The junction does not match germline at one end; this may be a read error. The rearrangement joins TRBV2 to TRBJ2-1; tentative D call: TRBD2 (5 bases). The CDR3 contains 13 residues. The germline V gene encodes CDR1 SNHLY and CDR2 FYNNEI. The CDR3 protein is CASRPPAGPRRIF. Written as DNA, the CDR3 is TGTGCCAGCAGACCCCCCGCAGGCCCCCGGAGGATCTTC.

The rearrangement links TRBV5-1 to TRBJ1-2; 7 bases line up with TRBD1. Trimming took 4 bases from V and 8 from J; bases not matched to a gene: 8. Germline V lookup: CDR1 SGHRS, CDR2 YFSETQ. The CDR3 spans 13 residues. CDR3 amino acids: CASSHDRVEGYTF. In DNA, the CDR3 is TGCGCCAGCAGCCATGACAGGGTAGAAGGCTACACCTTC.

This chain links TRBV29-1 with TRBJ2-2; D unclear. Germline V gene lookup returns CDR1 SQVTM and CDR2 ANQGSEA. This CDR3 comprises 12 residues. V lost 5 bases, J lost 6 bases, and 10 bases lay in between. In DNA, the CDR3 is TGCAGCGTTCCCACCCCGTCCGGGGAGCTGTTTTTT. Encoded protein: CSVPTPSGELFF.

This clonotype has just a few counts. The J gene is TRBJ2-2, the V gene TRBV20-1; no definite D call. Per germline, CDR1 DFQATT and CDR2 SNEGSKA (reference sequence). CDR3 length: 13 residues. Trimming cost V 3 bases and J 2 bases, with 7 bases left between them. The CDR3 region is CSARLLNTGELFF. Written as DNA, the CDR3 is TGCAGTGCTAGGTTACTTAACACCGGGGAGCTGTTTTTT.

This chain links TRBV28 with TRBJ2-7; D is possibly TRBD1 (5 bases). This CDR3 is built from 13 residues. V was trimmed by 5 bases and J by 6 bases, leaving 14 bases between them. Looked up from germline, CDR1 is MDHEN and CDR2 is SYDVKM. In DNA form, the CDR3 reads TGTGCCAGCAGTAAATCCCAGGGTAGCGAGCAGTACTTC. It is translated as CASSKSQGSEQYF.

This rearrangement joins TRBV27 to TRBJ2-4; D unclear. This CDR3 region has 16 residues. V was pared by 3 bases and J by 0 bases, with 12 bases between. Germline CDR1 is MNHEY and CDR2 is SMNVEV (reference sequence). The CDR3 region is CASSFKGTIAKNIQYF. CDR3 DNA: TGTGCCAGCAGTTTTAAGGGAACCATAGCCAAAAACATTCAGTACTTC.